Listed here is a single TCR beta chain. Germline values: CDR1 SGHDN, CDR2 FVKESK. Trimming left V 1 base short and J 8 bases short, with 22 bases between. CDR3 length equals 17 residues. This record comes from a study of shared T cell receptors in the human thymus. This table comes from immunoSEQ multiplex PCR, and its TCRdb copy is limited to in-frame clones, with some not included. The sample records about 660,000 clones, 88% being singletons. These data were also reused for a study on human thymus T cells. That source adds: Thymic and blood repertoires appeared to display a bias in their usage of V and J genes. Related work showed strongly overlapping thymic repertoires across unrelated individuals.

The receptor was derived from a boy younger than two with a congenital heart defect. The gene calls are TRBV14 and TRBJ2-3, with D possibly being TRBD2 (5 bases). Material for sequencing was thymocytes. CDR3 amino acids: CASSQVVTRSASATQYF. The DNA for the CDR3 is TGTGCCAGCAGCCAAGTGGTAACTAGGTCTGCCTCTGCTACGCAGTATTTT.